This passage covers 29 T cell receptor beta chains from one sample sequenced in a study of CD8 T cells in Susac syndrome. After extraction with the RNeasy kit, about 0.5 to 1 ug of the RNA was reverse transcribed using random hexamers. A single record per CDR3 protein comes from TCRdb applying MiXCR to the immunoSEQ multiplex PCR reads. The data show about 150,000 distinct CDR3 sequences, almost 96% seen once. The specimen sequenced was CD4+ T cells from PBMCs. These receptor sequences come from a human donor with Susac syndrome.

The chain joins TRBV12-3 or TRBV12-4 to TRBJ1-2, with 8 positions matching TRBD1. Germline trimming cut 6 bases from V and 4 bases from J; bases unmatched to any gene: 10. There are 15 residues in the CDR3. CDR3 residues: CASSPGTGLPYGYTF. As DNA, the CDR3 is TGTGCCAGCAGCCCTGGGACAGGCCTTCCCTATGGCTACACCTTC.

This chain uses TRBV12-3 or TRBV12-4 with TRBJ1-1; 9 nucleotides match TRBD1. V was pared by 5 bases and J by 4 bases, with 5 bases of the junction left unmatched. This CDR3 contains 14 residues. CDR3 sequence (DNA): TGTGCCAGCAGTCCTACAGGGGGCGGCACTGAAGCTTTCTTT. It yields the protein CASSPTGGGTEAFF.

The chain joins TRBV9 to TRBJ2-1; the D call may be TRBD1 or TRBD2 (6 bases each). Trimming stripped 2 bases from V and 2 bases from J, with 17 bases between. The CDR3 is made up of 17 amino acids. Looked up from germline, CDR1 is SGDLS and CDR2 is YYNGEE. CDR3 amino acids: CASSVTGGLFTYNEQFF. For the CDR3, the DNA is TGTGCCAGCAGCGTTACCGGGGGCCTTTTTACCTACAATGAGCAGTTCTTC. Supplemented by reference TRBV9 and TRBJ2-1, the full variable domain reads DSGVTQTPKHLITATGQRVTLRCSPRSGDLSVYWYQQSLDQGLQFLIQYYNGEERAKGNILERFSAQQFPDLHSELNLSSLELGDSALYFCASSVTGGLFTYNEQFFGPGTRLTVL.

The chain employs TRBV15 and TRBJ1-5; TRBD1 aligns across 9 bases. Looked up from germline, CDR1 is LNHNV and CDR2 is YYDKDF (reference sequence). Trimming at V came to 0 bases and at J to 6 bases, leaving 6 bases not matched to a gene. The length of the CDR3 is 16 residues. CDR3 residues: CATSRDKGQGSQPQHF. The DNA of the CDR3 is TGTGCCACCAGCAGAGACAAGGGACAGGGTAGTCAGCCCCAGCATTTT.

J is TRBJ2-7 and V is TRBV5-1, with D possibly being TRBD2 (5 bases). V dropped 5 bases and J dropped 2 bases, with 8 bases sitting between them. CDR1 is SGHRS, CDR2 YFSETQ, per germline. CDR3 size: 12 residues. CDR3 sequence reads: CASSSGTYEQYF. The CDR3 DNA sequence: TGCGCCAGCAGTTCCGGGACCTACGAGCAGTACTTC.

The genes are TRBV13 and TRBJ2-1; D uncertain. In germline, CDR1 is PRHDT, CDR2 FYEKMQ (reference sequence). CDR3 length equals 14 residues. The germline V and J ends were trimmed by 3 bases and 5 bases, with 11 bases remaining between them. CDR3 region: CASSFRNGNNEQFF. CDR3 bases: TGTGCCAGCAGCTTTCGAAACGGAAACAATGAGCAGTTCTTC.

Written as DNA, the CDR3 is TGCAGTGCTCCCCGCCGGGAGAACACCGGGGAGCTGTTTTTT. Protein: CSAPRRENTGELFF. This sequence joins TRBV20-1 and TRBJ2-2; D is possibly TRBD2 (5 bases). Germline V lookup: CDR1 DFQATT, CDR2 SNEGSKA (reference sequence). V lost 5 bases, J lost 1 base, and 11 bases lay in between. The CDR3 extends over 14 amino acids.

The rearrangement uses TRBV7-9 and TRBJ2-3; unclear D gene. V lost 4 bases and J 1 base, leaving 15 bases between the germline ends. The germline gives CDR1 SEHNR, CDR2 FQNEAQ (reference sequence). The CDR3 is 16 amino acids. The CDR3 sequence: CASSSPLGLGTDTQYF. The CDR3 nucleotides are TGTGCCAGCAGCTCGCCTCTAGGGTTGGGCACAGATACGCAGTATTTT.

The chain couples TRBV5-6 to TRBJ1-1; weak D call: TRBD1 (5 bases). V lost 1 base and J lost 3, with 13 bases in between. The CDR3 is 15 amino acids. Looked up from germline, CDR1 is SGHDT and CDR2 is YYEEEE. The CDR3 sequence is CASSLMRGLDTEAFF. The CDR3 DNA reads TGTGCCAGCAGCTTGATGAGGGGTTTGGACACTGAAGCTTTCTTT.

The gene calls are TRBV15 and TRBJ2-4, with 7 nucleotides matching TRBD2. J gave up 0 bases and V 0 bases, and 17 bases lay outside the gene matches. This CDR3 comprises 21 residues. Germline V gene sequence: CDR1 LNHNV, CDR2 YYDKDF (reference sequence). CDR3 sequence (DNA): TGTGCCACCAGCAGAGATCGGGCTAGCGGAGGAGGGGTCCTAGCCAAAAACATTCAGTACTTC. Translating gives CATSRDRASGGGVLAKNIQYF. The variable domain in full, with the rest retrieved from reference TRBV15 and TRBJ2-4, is DAMVIQNPRYQVTQFGKPVTLSCSQTLNHNVMYWYQQKSSQAPKLLFHYYDKDFNNEADTPDNFQSRRPNTSFCFLDIRSPGLGDTAMYLCATSRDRASGGGVLAKNIQYFGAGTRLSVL.

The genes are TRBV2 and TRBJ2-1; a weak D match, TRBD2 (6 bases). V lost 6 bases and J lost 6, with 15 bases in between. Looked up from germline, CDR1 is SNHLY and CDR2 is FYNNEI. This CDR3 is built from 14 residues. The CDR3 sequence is CASSENAGLNEQFF. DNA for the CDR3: TGTGCCAGCAGCGAGAATGCGGGGCTCAATGAGCAGTTCTTC. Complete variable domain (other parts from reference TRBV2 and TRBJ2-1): EPEVTQTPSHQVTQMGQEVILRCVPISNHLYFYWYRQILGQKVEFLVSFYNNEISEKSEIFDDQFSVERPDGSNFTLKIRSTKLEDSAMYFCASSENAGLNEQFFGPGTRLTVL.

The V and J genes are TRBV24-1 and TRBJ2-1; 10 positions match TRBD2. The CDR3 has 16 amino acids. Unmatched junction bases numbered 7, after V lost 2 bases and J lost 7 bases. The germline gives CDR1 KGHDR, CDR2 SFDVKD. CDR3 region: CATSDSRTSGPNEQFF. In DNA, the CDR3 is TGTGCCACCAGTGATTCAAGGACTAGCGGACCGAATGAGCAGTTCTTC.

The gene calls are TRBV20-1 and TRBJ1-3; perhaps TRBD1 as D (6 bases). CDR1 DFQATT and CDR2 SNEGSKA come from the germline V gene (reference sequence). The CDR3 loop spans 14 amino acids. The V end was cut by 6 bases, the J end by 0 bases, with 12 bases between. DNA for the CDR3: TGCAGTGCAACCGGACAGCCCTCTGGAAACACCATATATTTT. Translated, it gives CSATGQPSGNTIYF.

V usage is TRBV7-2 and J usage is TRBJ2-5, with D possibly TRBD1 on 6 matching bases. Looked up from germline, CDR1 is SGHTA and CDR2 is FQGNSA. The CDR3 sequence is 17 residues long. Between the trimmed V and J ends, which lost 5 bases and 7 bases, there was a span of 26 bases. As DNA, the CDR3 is TGTGCCAGCAGCCCCCGCGGGCCGGGGACATCAAGAGGGACCCAGTACTTC. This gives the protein CASSPRGPGTSRGTQYF.

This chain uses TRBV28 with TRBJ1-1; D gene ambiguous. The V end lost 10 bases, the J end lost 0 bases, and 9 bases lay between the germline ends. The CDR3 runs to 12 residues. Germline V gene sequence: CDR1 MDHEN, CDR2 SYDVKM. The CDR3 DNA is TGTGCCATACTATCAGTGAACACTGAAGCTTTCTTT. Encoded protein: CAILSVNTEAFF.

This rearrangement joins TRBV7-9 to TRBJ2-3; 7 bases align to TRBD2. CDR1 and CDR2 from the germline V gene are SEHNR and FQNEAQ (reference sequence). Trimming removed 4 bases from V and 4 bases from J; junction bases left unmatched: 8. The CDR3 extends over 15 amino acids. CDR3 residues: CASSSLSREADTQYF. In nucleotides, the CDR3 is TGTGCCAGCAGCTCGCTGTCCCGGGAGGCAGATACGCAGTATTTT.

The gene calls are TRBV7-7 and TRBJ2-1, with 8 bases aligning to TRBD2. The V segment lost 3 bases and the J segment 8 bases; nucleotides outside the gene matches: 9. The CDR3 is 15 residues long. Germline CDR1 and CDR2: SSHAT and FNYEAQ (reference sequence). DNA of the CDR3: TGTGCCAGCAGCTTGTTGGCGGGGGGCTTTGATGAGCAGTTCTTC. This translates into CASSLLAGGFDEQFF.

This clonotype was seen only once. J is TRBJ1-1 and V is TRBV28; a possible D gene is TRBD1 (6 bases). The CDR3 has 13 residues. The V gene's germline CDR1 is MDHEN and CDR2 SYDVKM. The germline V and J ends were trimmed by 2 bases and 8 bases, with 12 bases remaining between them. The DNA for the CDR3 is TGTGCCAGCAGTTTACGACAGGTGAAGGAAGCTTTCTTT. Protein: CASSLRQVKEAFF.

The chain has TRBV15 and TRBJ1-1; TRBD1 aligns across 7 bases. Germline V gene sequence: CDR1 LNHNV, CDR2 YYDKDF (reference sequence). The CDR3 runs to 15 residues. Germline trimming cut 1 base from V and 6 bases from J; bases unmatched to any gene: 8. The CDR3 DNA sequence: TGTGCCACCAGCAGAGGAAACAGGGGAACGGCTGAAGCTTTCTTT. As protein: CATSRGNRGTAEAFF.

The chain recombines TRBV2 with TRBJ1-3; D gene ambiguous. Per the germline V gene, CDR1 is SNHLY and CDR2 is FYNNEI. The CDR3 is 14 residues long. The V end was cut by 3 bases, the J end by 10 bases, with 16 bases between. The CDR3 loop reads CASSERQTEWTIYF. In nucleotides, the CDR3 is TGTGCCAGCAGTGAGAGGCAGACGGAGTGGACCATATATTTT.

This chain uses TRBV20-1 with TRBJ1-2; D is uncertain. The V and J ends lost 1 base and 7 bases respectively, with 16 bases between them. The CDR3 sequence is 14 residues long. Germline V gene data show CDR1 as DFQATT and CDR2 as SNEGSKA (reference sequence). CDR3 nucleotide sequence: TGCAGTGCTAGAGGTAGCAGAGACCTAGGTGGCTACACCTTC. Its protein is CSARGSRDLGGYTF.

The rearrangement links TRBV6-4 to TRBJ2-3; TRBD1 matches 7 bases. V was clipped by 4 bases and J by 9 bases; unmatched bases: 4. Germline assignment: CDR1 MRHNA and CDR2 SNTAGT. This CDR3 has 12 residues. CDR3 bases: TGTGCCAGCAGTGGCCGGGACAGCACGCAGTATTTT. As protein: CASSGRDSTQYF.

The CDR3 region is CASSPLGSEQYF. The CDR3 region has the DNA TGTGCCAGCAGCCCCCTAGGATCCGAGCAGTACTTC. J is TRBJ2-7 and V is TRBV6-2 or TRBV6-3; no definite D call. This CDR3 contains 12 residues. The V end was cut by 6 bases, the J end by 6 bases, with 12 bases between. Germline CDR1 and CDR2: MNHEY and SVGEGT.

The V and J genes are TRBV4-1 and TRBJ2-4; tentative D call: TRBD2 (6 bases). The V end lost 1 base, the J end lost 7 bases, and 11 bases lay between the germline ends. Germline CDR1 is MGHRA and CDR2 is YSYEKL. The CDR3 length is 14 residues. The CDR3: CASSQVELANIQYF. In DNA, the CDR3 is TGCGCCAGCAGCCAAGTCGAACTAGCCAACATTCAGTACTTC.

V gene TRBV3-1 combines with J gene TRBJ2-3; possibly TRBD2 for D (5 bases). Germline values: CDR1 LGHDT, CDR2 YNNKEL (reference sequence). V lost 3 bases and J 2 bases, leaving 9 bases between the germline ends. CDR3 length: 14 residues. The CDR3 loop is CASSHALATDTQYF. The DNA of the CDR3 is TGTGCCAGCAGCCATGCTCTAGCCACAGATACGCAGTATTTT.

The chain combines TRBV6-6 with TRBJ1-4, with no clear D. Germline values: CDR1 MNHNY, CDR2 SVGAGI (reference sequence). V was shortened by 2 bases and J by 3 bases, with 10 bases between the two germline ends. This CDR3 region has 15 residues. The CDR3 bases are TGTGCCAGCAGTTACGTCGGCCAGGCTAATGAAAAACTGTTTTTT. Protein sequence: CASSYVGQANEKLFF.

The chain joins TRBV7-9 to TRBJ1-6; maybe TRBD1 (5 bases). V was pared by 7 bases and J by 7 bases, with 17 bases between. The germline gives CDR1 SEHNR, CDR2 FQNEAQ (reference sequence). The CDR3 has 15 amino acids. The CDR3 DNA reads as TGTGCCAGCACCATGGACGCTGGGGGGAATTCACCCCTCCACTTT. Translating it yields CASTMDAGGNSPLHF. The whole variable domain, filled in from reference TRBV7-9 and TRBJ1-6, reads DTGVSQNPRHKITKRGQNVTFRCDPISEHNRLYWYRQTLGQGPEFLTYFQNEAQLEKSRLLSDRFSAERPKGSFSTLEIQRTEQGDSAMYLCASTMDAGGNSPLHFGNGTRLTVT.

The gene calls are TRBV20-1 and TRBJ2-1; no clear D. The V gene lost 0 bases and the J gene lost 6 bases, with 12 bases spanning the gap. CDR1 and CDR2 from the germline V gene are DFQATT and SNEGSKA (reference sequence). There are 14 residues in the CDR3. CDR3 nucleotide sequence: TGCAGTGCTAGAGATATGTTAGTTTCCAATGAGCAGTTCTTC. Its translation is CSARDMLVSNEQFF.

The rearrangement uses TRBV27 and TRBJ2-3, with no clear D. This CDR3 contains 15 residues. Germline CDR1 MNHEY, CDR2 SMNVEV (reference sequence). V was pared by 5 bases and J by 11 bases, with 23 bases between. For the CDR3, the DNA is TGTGCCAGCAGTCCCAGTGGGGTGACCCAGTTTATGCAGTATTTT. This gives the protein CASSPSGVTQFMQYF.